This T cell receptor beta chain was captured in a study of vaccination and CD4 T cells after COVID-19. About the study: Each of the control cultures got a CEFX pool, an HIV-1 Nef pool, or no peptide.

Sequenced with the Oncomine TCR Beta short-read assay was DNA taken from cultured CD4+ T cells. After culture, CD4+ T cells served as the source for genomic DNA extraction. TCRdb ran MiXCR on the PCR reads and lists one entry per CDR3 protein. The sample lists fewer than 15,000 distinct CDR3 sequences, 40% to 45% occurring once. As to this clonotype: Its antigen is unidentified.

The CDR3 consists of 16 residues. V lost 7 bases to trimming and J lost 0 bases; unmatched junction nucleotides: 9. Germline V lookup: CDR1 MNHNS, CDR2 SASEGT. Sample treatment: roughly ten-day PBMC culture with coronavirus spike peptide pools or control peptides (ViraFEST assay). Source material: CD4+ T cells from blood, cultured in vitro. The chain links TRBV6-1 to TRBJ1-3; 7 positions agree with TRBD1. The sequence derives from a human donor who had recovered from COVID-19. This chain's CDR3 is CASKSGTATSGNTIYF. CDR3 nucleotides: TGTGCCAGCAAATCCGGGACAGCCACCTCTGGAAACACCATATATTTT.